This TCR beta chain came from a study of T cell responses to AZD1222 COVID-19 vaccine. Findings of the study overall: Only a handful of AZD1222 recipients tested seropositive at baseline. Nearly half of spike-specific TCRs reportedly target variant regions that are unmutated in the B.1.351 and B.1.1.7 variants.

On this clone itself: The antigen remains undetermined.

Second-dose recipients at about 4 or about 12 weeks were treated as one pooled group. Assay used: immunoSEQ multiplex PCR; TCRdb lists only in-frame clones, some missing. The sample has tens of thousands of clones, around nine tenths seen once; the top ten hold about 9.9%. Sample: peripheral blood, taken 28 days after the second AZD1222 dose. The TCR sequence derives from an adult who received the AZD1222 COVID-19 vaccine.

The CDR3 nucleotides read TGTGCCAGCTCACCCAGGGACAGTCGGAGTTCACCCCTCCACTTT. Protein: CASSPRDSRSSPLHF. The chain recombines TRBV18 with TRBJ1-6, with TRBD1 identical over 7 bases. Trimming at V came to 3 bases and at J to 9 bases, leaving 8 bases not matched to a gene. The CDR3 contains 15 residues. CDR1 is KGHSH, CDR2 LQKENI, per germline. The variable domain in full, with the rest retrieved from reference TRBV18 and TRBJ1-6, is NAGVMQNPRHLVRRRGQEARLRCSPMKGHSHVYWYRQLPEEGLKFMVYLQKENIIDESGMPKERFSAEFPKEGPSILRIQQVVRGDSAAYFCASSPRDSRSSPLHFGNGTRLTVT.